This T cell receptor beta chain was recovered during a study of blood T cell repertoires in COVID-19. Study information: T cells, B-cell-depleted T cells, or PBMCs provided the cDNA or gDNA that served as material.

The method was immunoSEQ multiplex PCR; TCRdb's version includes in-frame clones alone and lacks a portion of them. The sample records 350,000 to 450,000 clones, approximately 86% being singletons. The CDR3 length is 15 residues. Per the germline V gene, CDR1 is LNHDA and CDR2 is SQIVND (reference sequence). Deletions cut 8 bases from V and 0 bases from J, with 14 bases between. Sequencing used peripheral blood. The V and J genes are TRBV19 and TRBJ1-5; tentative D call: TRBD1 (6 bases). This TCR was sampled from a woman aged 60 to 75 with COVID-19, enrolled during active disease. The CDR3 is CASRTVENSNQPQHF. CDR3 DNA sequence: TGTGCCAGTCGGACAGTCGAAAATAGCAATCAGCCCCAGCATTTT.